This is a list of T cell receptor beta chains from one sample in a study of blood T cell repertoires in COVID-19. Libraries were prepared by immunoSEQ multiplex PCR; TCRdb keeps only in-frame clonotypes and omits some of them. Among 250,000 to 350,000 clones listed, roughly 90% were seen once. Sequenced material: peripheral blood. These receptors came from a woman in her 30s with active or convalescent COVID-19. The CDR3 runs from the conserved cysteine through the conserved F or W. A D gene is named only where the DNA matches it firmly. Size is omitted from some rows. Given values are once, few, many or a class for expanded clones.

TRBV18	NA	TRBJ2-7	TRBD2	CASSTGTSWDEQYF	TGTGCCAGCTCGACAGGGACTAGCTGGGACGAGCAGTACTTC
TRBV6-5	NA	TRBJ1-4	TRBD1	CATKSTGGLGKLFF	TGTGCCACAAAATCGACAGGGGGGCTTGGAAAACTGTTTTTT
TRBV7-3	NA	TRBJ1-2	NA	CASSLMGGGGYTF	TGTGCCAGCAGCTTAATGGGGGGAGGTGGCTACACCTTC
TRBV3-1/TRBV3-2	NA	TRBJ2-5	TRBD2	CASSFLTSGKEETQYF	TGTGCCAGCAGCTTCCTGACTAGCGGGAAGGAGGAGACCCAGTACTTC
TRBV4-2	NA	TRBJ2-3	TRBD2	CASSQVAGSGTDTQYF	TGTGCCAGCAGCCAAGTAGCGGGGTCGGGCACAGATACGCAGTATTTT
TRBV9	once	TRBJ2-1	NA	CASSRDSASYNEQFF	TGTGCCAGCTCGCGAGACAGTGCGTCCTACAATGAGCAGTTCTTC
TRBV4-1	NA	TRBJ2-1	NA	CASSQAPRSYNEQFF	TGCGCCAGCAGCCAAGCCCCCCGCTCCTACAATGAGCAGTTCTTC
TRBV29-1	NA	TRBJ2-5	TRBD2	CSVEASGERGTQYF	TGCAGCGTTGAGGCTAGCGGGGAACGAGGGACCCAGTACTTC
TRBV5-4	NA	TRBJ2-3	NA	CASSSAGTSTDTQYF	TGTGCCAGCAGCTCCGCAGGTACTAGCACAGATACGCAGTATTTT
TRBV7-9	once	TRBJ2-5	NA	CASSLVGGAETQYF	TGTGCCAGCAGCTTAGTCGGCGGGGCAGAGACCCAGTACTTC
TRBV6-6	NA	TRBJ2-3	NA	CASSYPQGGPSDTQYF	TGTGCCAGCAGTTACCCTCAGGGAGGTCCGTCAGATACGCAGTATTTT
TRBV5-8	NA	TRBJ1-5	TRBD1	CASSLQGDQPQHF	TGTGCCAGCAGCTTGCAGGGGGACCAGCCCCAGCATTTT